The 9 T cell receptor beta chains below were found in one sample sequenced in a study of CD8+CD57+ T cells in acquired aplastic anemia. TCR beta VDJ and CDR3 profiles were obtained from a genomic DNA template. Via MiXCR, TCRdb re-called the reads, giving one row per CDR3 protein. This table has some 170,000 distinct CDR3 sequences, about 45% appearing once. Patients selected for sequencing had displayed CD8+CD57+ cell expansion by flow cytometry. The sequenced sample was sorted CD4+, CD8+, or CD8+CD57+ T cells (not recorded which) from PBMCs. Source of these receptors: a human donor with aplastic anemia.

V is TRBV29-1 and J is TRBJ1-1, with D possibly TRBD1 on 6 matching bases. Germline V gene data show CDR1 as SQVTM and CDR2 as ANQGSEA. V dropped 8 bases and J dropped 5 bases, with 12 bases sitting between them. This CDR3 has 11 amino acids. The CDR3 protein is CSSTGWTEAFF. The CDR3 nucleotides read TGCAGCTCTACAGGGTGGACTGAAGCTTTCTTT.

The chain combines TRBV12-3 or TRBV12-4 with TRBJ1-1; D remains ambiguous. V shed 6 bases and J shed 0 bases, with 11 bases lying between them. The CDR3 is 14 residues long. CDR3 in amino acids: CASRLGHLNTEAFF. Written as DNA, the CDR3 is TGTGCCAGCAGATTGGGCCACCTGAACACTGAAGCTTTCTTT.

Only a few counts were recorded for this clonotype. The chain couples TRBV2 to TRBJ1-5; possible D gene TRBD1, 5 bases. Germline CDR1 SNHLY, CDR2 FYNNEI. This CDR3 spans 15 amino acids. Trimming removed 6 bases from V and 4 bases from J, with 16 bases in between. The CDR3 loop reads CASSLFGGSNQPQHF. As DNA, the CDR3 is TGTGCCAGCAGCTTATTCGGGGGGTCGAATCAGCCCCAGCATTTT.

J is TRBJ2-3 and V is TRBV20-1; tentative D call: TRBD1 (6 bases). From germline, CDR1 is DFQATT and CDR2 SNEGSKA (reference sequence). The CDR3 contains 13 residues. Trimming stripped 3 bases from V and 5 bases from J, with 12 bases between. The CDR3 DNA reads TGCAGTGCTAGCCAGGGGAGTGGAGATACGCAGTATTTT. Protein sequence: CSASQGSGDTQYF.

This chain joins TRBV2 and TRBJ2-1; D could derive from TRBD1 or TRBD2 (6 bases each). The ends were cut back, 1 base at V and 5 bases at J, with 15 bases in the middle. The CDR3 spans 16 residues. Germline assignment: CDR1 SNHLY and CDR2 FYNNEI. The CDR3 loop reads CASSEGFRGANNEQFF. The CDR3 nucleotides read TGTGCCAGCAGTGAAGGGTTTAGGGGGGCGAACAATGAGCAGTTCTTC.

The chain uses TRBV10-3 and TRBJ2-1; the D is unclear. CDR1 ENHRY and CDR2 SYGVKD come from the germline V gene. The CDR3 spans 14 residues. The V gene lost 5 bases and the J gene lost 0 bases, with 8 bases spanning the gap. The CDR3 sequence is CAISLGSSYNEQFF. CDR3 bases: TGTGCCATCAGTCTAGGTAGCTCCTACAATGAGCAGTTCTTC.

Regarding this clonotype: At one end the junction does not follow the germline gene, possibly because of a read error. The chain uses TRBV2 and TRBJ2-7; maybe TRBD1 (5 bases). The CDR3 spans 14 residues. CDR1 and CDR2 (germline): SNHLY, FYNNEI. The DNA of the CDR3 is TGTGCCAGCAATGAAGGGCAGGGCCCCTACGAGCAGTACTTC. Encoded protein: CASNEGQGPYEQYF. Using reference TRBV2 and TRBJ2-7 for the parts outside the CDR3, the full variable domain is EPEVTQTPSHQVTQMGQEVILRCVPISNHLYFYWYRQILGQKVEFLVSFYNNEISEKSEIFDDQFSVERPDGSNFTLKIRSTKLEDSAMYFCASNEGQGPYEQYFGPGTRLTVT.

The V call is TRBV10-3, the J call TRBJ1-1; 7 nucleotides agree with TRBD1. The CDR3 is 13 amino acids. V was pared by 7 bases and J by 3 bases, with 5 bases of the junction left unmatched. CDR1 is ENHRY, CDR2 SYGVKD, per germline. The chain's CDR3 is CAINGQDDTEAFF. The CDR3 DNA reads TGTGCCATCAACGGACAGGACGACACTGAAGCTTTCTTT.

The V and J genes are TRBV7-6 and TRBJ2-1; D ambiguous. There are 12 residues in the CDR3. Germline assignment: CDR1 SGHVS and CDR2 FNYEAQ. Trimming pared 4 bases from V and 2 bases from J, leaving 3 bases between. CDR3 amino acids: CASSSTYNEQFF. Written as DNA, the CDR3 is TGTGCCAGCAGCTCGACCTACAATGAGCAGTTCTTC.